Listed here are 11 T cell receptor beta chains from one sample, sequenced in a study of blood T cell repertoires in COVID-19 (dated by TCRdb to 2018 to 2021). Library method: the immunoSEQ multiplex PCR assay. TCRdb carries this immuneACCESS record with in-frame sequences only. Its versions omit some clonotypes, under half of them owing to an unresolved V gene in the studies checked, with the rest unexplained. This sample holds some 97,000 clones; about nine tenths were observed only once. About 0.89% of the sample goes to the ten largest clones. The specimen was peripheral blood. The receptor set was obtained from a man aged 60 to 69 with acute or convalescent COVID-19.

The chain combines TRBV24-1 with TRBJ1-5; the D is unclear. In germline, CDR1 is KGHDR, CDR2 SFDVKD. V gave up 5 bases and J gave up 1 base, with 14 bases separating them. This CDR3 is 16 amino acids long. The CDR3 coding sequence is TGTGCCACCAGTGTGGGAGGGTCCGGGAGCAATCAGCCCCAGCATTTT. Its translation: CATSVGGSGSNQPQHF.

This clone was seen once. The chain links TRBV6-1 to TRBJ1-2; TRBD1 matches 12 bases. The CDR3 spans 14 residues. Per the germline V gene, CDR1 is MNHNS and CDR2 is SASEGT. The V gene end was trimmed by 3 bases and the J gene end by 7 bases; junction bases not matched to a gene: 3. The DNA for the CDR3 is TGTGCCAGCAGTGAGGGACAGGGGGCATCTGGCTACACCTTC. This codes for CASSEGQGASGYTF.

This sequence joins TRBV5-4 and TRBJ2-2, with 13 positions matching TRBD2. This CDR3 comprises 16 residues. Germline V gives CDR1 SGHNT, CDR2 YYREEE (reference sequence). V trimming: 4 bases; J trimming: 7 bases; junction bases outside the gene matches: 7. The CDR3 coding sequence is TGTGCCAGCAGCCAGACTAGCGGGAGGATTTTCGGGGAGCTGTTTTTT. Protein product: CASSQTSGRIFGELFF.

The chain recombines TRBV5-1 with TRBJ1-5; D might be TRBD1 (5 bases). Trimming removed 0 bases from V and 6 bases from J, with 16 bases in between. The germline gives CDR1 SGHRS, CDR2 YFSETQ. This CDR3 region has 16 residues. In DNA form, the CDR3 reads TGCGCCAGCAGCTTGGGATTCGGGGGAGGAAGTCAGCCCCAGCATTTT. Protein: CASSLGFGGGSQPQHF.

V gene TRBV23-1 combines with J gene TRBJ1-5; D not certain. TRBV23-1 counts as an open reading frame of uncertain function. This CDR3 has 19 residues. V lost 0 bases and J lost 0, with 18 bases in between. The CDR3 sequence: CASSQSSQLRQTSNQPQHF. CDR3 coding DNA: TGCGCCAGCAGTCAATCGAGTCAACTACGGCAGACTAGCAATCAGCCCCAGCATTTT.

V and J are TRBV12-3 or TRBV12-4 and TRBJ2-7; the match to TRBD2 covers 7 bases. The ends lost 6 bases at V and 0 bases at J; junction bases unmatched: 2. CDR3 length: 13 residues. As DNA, the CDR3 is TGTGCCAGCAGAGCGGGACTCTCCTACGAGCAGTACTTC. It codes for CASRAGLSYEQYF.

The chain recombines TRBV3-1 (or the pseudogene TRBV3-2) with TRBJ1-5, with D maybe TRBD1 (6 bases). There are 14 residues in the CDR3. Trimming cost V 5 bases and J 6 bases, with 14 bases left between them. Germline CDR1 is LGHDT and CDR2 is YNNKEL (reference sequence). CDR3 nucleotide sequence: TGTGCCAGCAGCTCTCAGGGGTCGGGTCAGCCCCAGCATTTT. As protein: CASSSQGSGQPQHF.

The chain uses TRBV3-1 (or the pseudogene TRBV3-2) and TRBJ1-5; the D gene is possibly TRBD1 (5 bases). The CDR3 covers 15 residues. The V gene's germline CDR1 is LGHDT and CDR2 YNNKEL (reference sequence). V was cut by 0 bases and J by 5 bases, with 11 bases left in between. Here the CDR3 DNA reads TGTGCCAGCAGCCAAGATCTGGGGGGGGATCAGCCCCAGCATTTT. The encoded protein is CASSQDLGGDQPQHF.

The V call is TRBV19, the J call TRBJ1-5; TRBD1 agrees at 7 bases. Unmatched junction bases numbered 2, after V lost 6 bases and J lost 3 bases. Germline V lookup: CDR1 LNHDA, CDR2 SQIVND (reference sequence). The CDR3 is made up of 13 amino acids. CDR3 sequence: CASSRGSNQPQHF. The CDR3 nucleotides read TGTGCCAGTAGCAGGGGGTCCAATCAGCCCCAGCATTTT.

The chain recombines TRBV12-3 or TRBV12-4 with TRBJ2-2, with D possibly being TRBD1 (5 bases). There are 12 residues in the CDR3. V was clipped by 5 bases and J by 5 bases, with 6 bases between them. CDR3 coding DNA: TGTGCCAGCAGTCAGGGAACCGGGGAGCTGTTTTTT. It translates to CASSQGTGELFF.

The chain couples TRBV20-1 to TRBJ2-1; no clear D gene. Germline values: CDR1 DFQATT, CDR2 SNEGSKA (reference sequence). V was shortened by 1 base and J by 11 bases, with 9 bases between the two germline ends. The CDR3 length is 11 residues. CDR3 in DNA: TGCAGTGCTAGAGCCCTAGATCAGCAGTTCTTC. It encodes CSARALDQQFF.